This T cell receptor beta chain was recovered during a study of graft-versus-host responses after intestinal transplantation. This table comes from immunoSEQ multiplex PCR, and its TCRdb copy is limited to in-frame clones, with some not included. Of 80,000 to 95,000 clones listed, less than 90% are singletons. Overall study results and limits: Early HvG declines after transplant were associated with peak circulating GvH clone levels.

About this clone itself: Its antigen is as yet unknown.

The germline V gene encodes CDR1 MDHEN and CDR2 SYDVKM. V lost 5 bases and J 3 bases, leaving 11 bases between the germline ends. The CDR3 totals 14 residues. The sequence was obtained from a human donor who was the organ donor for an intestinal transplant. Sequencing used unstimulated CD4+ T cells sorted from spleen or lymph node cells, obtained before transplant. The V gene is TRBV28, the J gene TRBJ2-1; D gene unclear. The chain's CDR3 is CASSPPPLYNEQFF. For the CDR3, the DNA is TGTGCCAGCAGTCCTCCCCCACTCTACAATGAGCAGTTCTTC.